The source of this T cell receptor (beta chain) is a study of molecular identifiers for immune sequencing clone quantification. General study points: Clones exceeding 20 RNA copies carried over 99% of effector molecules but under 1% of naive-cell molecules.

TCRdb re-called the PCR reads with MiXCR, one entry per CDR3 protein. The sample includes around 470,000 distinct CDR3 sequences, around a fifth seen only once; the top ten take under 0.85%. Isolation of naive CD8 T cells was achieved by sorting on a CD8+CD4-CCR7+CD45RA+ phenotype. The CDR3 extends over 16 amino acids. In germline, CDR1 is LNHDA, CDR2 SQIVND (reference sequence). Worth noting for this clonotype: Its cognate antigen is unknown. A read error may account for a junction end that differs from germline.

The TCR originated in a human donor in good health. Some libraries in this study had Jurkat cell RNA spiked in. Sequencing was carried out using naive CD8+ T cells from blood, with Jurkat cell RNA spiked in. Sample subset: FACS-sorted CD8+CD4-CCR7+CD45RA+ naive T cells. This sequence joins TRBV19 and TRBJ2-1; D ambiguous. CDR3 residues: CASSIGGPSSYNELFF. The CDR3 bases are TGTGCCAGTAGTATAGGCGGTCCAAGCTCCTACAATGAGCTGTTCTTC.